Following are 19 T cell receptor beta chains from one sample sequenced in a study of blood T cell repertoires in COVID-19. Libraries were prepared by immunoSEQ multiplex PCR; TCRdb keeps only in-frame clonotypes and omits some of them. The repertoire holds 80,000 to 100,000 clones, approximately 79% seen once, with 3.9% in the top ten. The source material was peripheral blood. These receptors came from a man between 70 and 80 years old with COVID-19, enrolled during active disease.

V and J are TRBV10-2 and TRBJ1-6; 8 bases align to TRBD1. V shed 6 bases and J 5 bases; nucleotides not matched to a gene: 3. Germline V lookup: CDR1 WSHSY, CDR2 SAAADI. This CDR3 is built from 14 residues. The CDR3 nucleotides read TGCGCCAGCAGCTCAGGGGGCCATAATTCACCCCTCCACTTT. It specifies CASSSGGHNSPLHF.

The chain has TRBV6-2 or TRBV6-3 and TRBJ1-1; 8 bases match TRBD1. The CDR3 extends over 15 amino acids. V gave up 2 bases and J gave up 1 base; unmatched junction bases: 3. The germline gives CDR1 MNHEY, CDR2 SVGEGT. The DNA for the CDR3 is TGTGCCAGCAGTTACAGTGGGACAGGGAACACTGAAGCTTTCTTT. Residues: CASSYSGTGNTEAFF.

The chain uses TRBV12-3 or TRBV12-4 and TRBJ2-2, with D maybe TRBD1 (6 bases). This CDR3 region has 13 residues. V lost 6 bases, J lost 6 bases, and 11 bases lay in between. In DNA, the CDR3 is TGTGCCAGCAGCACAGGGCCCTCCGGGGAGCTGTTTTTT. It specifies CASSTGPSGELFF.

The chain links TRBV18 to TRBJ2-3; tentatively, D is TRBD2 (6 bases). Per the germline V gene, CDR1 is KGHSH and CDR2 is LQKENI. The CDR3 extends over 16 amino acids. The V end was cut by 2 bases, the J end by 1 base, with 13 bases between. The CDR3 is CASSPTTVAGTDTQYF. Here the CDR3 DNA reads TGTGCCAGCTCACCAACAACGGTAGCGGGCACAGATACGCAGTATTTT.

CDR3 amino acids: CASSIDRAASTDTQYF. DNA for the CDR3: TGTGCCAGTAGTATAGACAGGGCCGCTAGCACAGATACGCAGTATTTT. The rearrangement uses TRBV19 and TRBJ2-3; a weak D match, TRBD1 (5 bases). Trimming removed 0 bases from V and 0 bases from J, with 10 bases in between. The CDR3 has 16 residues. Germline V gene sequence: CDR1 LNHDA, CDR2 SQIVND (reference sequence).

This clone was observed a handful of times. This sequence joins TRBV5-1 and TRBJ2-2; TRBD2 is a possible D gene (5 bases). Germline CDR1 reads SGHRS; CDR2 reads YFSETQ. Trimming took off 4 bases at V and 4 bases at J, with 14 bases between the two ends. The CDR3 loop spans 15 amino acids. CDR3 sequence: CASSPREGLTGELFF. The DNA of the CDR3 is TGCGCCAGCAGCCCCCGGGAAGGGCTCACCGGGGAGCTGTTTTTT.

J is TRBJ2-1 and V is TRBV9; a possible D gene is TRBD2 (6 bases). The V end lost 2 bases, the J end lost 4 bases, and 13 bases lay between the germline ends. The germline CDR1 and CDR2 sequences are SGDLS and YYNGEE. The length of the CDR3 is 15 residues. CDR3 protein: CASSVAPGVYNEQFF. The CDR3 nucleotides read TGTGCCAGCAGCGTCGCCCCGGGAGTTTACAATGAGCAGTTCTTC.

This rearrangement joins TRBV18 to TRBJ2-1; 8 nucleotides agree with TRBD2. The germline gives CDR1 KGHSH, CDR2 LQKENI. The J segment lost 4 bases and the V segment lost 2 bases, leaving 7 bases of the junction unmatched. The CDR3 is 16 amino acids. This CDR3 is CASSPITSGWYNEQFF. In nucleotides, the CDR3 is TGTGCCAGCTCACCAATAACTAGCGGTTGGTACAATGAGCAGTTCTTC. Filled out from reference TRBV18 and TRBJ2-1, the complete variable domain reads NAGVMQNPRHLVRRRGQEARLRCSPMKGHSHVYWYRQLPEEGLKFMVYLQKENIIDESGMPKERFSAEFPKEGPSILRIQQVVRGDSAAYFCASSPITSGWYNEQFFGPGTRLTVL.

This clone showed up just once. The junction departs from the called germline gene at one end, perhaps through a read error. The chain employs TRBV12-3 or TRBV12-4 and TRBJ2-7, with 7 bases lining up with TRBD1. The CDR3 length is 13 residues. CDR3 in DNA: TGTGCCAGCAGTTTATCATTTGGGACAGACCGAGATTTC. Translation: CASSLSFGTDRDF.

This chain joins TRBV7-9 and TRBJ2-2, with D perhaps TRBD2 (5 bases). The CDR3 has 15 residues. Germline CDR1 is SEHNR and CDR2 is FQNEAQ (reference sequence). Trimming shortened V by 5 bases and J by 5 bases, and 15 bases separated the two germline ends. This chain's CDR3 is CASSHRRVQTGELFF. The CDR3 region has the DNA TGTGCCAGCAGCCACCGGCGGGTTCAGACCGGGGAGCTGTTTTTT.

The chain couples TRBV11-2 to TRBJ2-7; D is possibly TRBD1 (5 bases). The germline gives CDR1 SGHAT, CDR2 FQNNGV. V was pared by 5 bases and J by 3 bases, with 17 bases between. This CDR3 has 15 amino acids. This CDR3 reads CASSPVGRVVYEQYF. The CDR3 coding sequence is TGTGCCAGCAGCCCAGTGGGCAGGGTAGTCTACGAGCAGTACTTC.

CDR3 DNA sequence: TGCAGCGTTAAGGGGGCGCTCACTGAAGCTTTCTTT. It specifies CSVKGALTEAFF. V is TRBV29-1 and J is TRBJ1-1; 7 positions agree with TRBD1. The length of the CDR3 is 12 residues. Germline CDR1 reads SQVTM; CDR2 reads ANQGSEA. The junction had 4 bases not matched to a gene; V was cut back by 5 bases and J by 4 bases.

The DNA for the CDR3 is TGCAGTGCTAGTTCATCGGGATTTAACTATGGCTACACCTTC. Its protein is CSASSSGFNYGYTF. The V and J genes are TRBV20-1 and TRBJ1-2; D ambiguous. Germline V gives CDR1 DFQATT, CDR2 SNEGSKA (reference sequence). Trimming pared 3 bases from V and 1 base from J, leaving 12 bases between. The CDR3 has 14 amino acids.

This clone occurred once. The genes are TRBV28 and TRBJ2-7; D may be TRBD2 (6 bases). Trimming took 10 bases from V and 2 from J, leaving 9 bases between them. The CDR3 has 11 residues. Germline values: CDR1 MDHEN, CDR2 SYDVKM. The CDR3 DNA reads TGTGCCACCGGGGGAGCCTACGAGCAGTACTTC. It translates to CATGGAYEQYF.

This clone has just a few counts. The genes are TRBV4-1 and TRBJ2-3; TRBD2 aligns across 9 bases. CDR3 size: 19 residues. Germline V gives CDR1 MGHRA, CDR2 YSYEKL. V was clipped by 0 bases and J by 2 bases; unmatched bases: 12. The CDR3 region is CASSQDPPGLAGTTDTQYF. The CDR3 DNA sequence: TGCGCCAGCAGCCAAGACCCCCCCGGCCTAGCGGGAACCACAGATACGCAGTATTTT.

The CDR3 DNA reads as TGTGCCTGGAGTGCCTCCGGGACAGGGACCTACGAGCAGTACTTC. Translating it yields CAWSASGTGTYEQYF. The V call is TRBV30, the J call TRBJ2-7; 9 bases align to TRBD1. CDR1 is GTSNPN, CDR2 SVGIG, per germline (reference sequence). The CDR3 totals 15 residues. The trim removed 1 base at V and 2 bases at J, leaving 6 bases unmatched.

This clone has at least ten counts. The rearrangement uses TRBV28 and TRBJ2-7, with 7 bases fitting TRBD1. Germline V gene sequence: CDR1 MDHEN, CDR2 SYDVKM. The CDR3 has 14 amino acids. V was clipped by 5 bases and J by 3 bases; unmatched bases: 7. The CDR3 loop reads CASSRQGFDYEQYF. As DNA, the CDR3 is TGTGCCAGCAGTCGACAGGGTTTTGACTACGAGCAGTACTTC. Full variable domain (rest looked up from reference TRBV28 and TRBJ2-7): DVKVTQSSRYLVKRTGEKVFLECVQDMDHENMFWYRQDPGLGLRLIYFSYDVKMKEKGDIPEGYSVSREKKERFSLILESASTNQTSMYLCASSRQGFDYEQYFGPGTRLTVT.

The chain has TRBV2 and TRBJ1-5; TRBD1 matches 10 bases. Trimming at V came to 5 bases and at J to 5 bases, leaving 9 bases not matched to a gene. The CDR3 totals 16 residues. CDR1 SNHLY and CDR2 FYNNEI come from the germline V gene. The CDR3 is CASSRPDRGGDQPQHF. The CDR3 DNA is TGTGCCAGCAGTCGTCCGGACAGGGGGGGGGATCAGCCCCAGCATTTT.

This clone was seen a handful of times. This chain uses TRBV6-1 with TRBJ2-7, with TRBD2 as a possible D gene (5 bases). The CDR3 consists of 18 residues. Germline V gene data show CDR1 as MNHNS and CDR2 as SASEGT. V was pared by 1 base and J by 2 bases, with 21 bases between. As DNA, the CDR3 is TGTGCCAGCAGTGAAGGACTACCAAAGACCTATTCACCCTACGAGCAGTACTTC. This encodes CASSEGLPKTYSPYEQYF.